Below, 4 T cell receptor beta chains from the same sample are listed, as sequenced in a study of tumor and adjacent non-tumor tissue in lung cancer. The library came from three nested PCR rounds adapted from ARM-PCR protocols. TCRdb fed the multiplex PCR reads into MiXCR, producing one record per CDR3 protein. Counted here are some 100,000 distinct CDR3 sequences, approximately 80% occurring once; the ten biggest clones make up around 30%. The template was RNA from unsorted bulk tissue. Distant lung tissue was collected more than 3 cm away from the tumor edge. Sequencing was performed on distant non-tumor lung tissue. The receptors come from a man aged 60 to 75 with small cell lung cancer.

To note about this clonotype: The conserved phenylalanine or tryptophan normally closing the CDR3 is absent here, so this likely arose from a read error. The chain recombines TRBV29-1 with TRBJ2-1; D ambiguous. Germline V gene lookup returns CDR1 SQVTM and CDR2 ANQGSEA. The length of the CDR3 is 16 residues. V was shortened by 2 bases and J by 4 bases, with 18 bases between the two germline ends. CDR3 bases: TGCAGCGTTGAAAATCTGGCGGCCAGCTCATACAATGAGCAGTTCCTC. Translating it yields CSVENLAASSYNEQFL.

This clonotype has just one count. The junction shows a germline mismatch at one end, possibly a read error. The chain joins TRBV6-1 to TRBJ2-4; TRBD1 agrees at 9 bases. There are 17 residues in the CDR3. In germline, CDR1 is MNHNS, CDR2 SASEGT. The CDR3 reads CSSSEFRTGVAKNIQYF. The CDR3 DNA reads as TGTTCCAGCAGTGAATTTAGGACAGGGGTGGCCAAAAACATCCAGTACTTC.

Ten or more counts support this clonotype. V usage is TRBV29-1 and J usage is TRBJ2-1; 7 bases line up with TRBD1. The CDR3 consists of 15 residues. Germline loops: CDR1 SQVTM, CDR2 ANQGSEA. V shed 5 bases and J 0 bases; nucleotides not matched to a gene: 7. Here the CDR3 reads CSVPRQGYSYNEQFF. In DNA, the CDR3 is TGCAGCGTTCCGCGACAGGGCTACTCCTACAATGAGCAGTTCTTC.

This clonotype was detected once. The chain is built from TRBV5-5 and TRBJ2-1; D may match TRBD1 or TRBD2 (5 bases each). This CDR3 is 15 amino acids long. With 4 bases removed from V and 2 bases from J, the gap between germline ends came to 13 bases. The V gene's germline CDR1 is SGHKS and CDR2 YYEKEE (reference sequence). CDR3 residues: CASSPGTVPYNEQFF. DNA for the CDR3: TGTGCCAGCAGCCCGGGGACCGTCCCCTACAATGAGCAGTTCTTC.